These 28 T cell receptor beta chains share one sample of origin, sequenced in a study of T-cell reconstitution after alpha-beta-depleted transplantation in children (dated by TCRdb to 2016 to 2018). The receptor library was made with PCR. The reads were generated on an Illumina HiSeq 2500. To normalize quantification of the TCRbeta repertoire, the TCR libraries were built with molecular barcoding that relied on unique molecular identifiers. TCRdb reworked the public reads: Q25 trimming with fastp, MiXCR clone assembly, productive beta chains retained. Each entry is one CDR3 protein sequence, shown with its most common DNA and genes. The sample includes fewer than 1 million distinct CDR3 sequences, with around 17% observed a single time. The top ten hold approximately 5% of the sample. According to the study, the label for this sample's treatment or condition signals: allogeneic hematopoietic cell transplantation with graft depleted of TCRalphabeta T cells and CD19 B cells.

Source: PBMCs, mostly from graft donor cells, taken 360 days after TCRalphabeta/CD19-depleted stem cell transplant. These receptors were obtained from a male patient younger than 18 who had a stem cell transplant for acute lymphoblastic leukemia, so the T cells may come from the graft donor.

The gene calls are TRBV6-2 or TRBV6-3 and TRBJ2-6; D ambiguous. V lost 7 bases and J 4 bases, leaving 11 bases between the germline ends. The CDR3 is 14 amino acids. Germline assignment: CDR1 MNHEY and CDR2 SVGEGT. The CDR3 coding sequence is TGTGCCAGCACCCGGCTTAACGGGGCCAACGTCCTGACTTTC. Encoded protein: CASTRLNGANVLTF.

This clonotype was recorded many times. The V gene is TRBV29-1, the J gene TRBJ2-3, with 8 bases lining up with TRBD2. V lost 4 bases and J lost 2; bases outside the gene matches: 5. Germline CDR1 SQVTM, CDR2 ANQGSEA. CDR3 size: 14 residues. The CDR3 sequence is CSVVAGLHTDTQYF. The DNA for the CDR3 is TGCAGCGTTGTAGCGGGACTGCACACAGATACGCAGTATTTT.

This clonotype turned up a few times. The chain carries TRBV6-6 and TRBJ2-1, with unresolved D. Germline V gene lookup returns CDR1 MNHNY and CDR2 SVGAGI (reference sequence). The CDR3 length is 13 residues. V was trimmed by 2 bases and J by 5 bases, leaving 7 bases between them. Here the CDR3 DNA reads TGTGCCAGCAGTTACAACGCTCACAATGAGCAGTTCTTC. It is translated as CASSYNAHNEQFF.

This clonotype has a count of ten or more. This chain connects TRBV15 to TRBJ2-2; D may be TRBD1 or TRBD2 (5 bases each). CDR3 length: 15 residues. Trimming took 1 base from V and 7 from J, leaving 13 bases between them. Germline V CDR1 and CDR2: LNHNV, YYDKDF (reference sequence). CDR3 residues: CATSRGGSLGGELFF. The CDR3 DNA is TGTGCCACCAGCAGAGGGGGGAGTCTGGGCGGGGAGCTGTTTTTT.

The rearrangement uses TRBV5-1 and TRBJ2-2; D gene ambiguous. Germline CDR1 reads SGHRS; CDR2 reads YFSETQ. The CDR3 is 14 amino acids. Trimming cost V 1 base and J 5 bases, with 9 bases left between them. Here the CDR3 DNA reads TGCGCCAGCAGCTTGATAGGGCAGACCGGGGAGCTGTTTTTT. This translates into CASSLIGQTGELFF.

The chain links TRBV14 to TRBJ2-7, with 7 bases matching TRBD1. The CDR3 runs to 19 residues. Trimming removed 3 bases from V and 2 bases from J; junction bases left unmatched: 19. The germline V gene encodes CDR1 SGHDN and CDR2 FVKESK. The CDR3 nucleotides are TGTGCCAGCAGCCAGAACTCTCCCTATAACCCCGACAGGGCCTACGAGCAGTACTTC. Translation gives CASSQNSPYNPDRAYEQYF.

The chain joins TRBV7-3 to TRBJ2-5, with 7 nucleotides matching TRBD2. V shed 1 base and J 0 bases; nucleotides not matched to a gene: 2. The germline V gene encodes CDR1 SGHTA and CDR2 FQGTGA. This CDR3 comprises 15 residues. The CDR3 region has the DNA TGTGCCAGCAGCTTAATCGGGGGGTACCAAGAGACCCAGTACTTC. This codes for CASSLIGGYQETQYF.

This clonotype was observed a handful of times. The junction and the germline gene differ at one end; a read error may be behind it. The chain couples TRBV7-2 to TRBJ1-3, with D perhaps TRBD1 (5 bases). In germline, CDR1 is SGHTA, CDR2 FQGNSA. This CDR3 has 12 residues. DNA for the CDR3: TGTGCCAGCAGCTCCGGGGCGGCCGCCCTGGATTTT. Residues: CASSSGAAALDF.

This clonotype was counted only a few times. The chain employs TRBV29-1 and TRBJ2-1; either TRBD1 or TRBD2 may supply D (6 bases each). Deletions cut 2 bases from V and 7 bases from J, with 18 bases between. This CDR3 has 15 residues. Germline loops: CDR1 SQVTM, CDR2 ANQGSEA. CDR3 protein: CSVERTARRGNEQFF. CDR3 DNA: TGCAGCGTTGAAAGGACAGCCCGGAGGGGGAATGAGCAGTTCTTC.

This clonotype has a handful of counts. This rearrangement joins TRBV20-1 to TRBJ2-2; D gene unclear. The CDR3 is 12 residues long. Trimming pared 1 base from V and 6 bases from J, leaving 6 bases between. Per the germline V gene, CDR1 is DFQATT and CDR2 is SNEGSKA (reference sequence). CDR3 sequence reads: CSARASPGELFF. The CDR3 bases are TGCAGTGCTAGAGCATCCCCCGGGGAGCTGTTTTTT.

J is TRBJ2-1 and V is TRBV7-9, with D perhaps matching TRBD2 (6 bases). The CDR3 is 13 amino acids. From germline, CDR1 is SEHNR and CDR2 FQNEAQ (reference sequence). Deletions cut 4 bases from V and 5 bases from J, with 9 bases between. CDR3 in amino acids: CASSWGGNNEQFF. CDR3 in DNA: TGTGCCAGCAGCTGGGGCGGGAACAATGAGCAGTTCTTC.

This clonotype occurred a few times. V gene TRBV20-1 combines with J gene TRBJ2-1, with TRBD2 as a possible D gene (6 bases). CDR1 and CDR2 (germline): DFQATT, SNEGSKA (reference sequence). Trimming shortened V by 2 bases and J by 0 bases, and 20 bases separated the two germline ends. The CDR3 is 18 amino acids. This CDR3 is CSARPYLAEGSSYNEQFF. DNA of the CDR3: TGCAGTGCTAGACCCTACTTAGCGGAGGGGAGCTCCTACAATGAGCAGTTCTTC.

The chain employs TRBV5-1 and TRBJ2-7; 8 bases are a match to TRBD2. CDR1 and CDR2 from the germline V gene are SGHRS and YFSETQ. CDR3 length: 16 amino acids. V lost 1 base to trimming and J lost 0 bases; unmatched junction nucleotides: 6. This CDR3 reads CASSLRPGTSSYEQYF. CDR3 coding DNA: TGCGCCAGCAGCTTGCGACCCGGGACTAGCTCCTACGAGCAGTACTTC.

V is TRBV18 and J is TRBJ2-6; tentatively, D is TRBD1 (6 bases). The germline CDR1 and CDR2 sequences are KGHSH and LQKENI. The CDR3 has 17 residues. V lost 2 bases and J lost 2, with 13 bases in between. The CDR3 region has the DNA TGTGCCAGCTCACCAGCAGGGGCAGTTACTGGGGCCAACGTCCTGACTTTC. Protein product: CASSPAGAVTGANVLTF.

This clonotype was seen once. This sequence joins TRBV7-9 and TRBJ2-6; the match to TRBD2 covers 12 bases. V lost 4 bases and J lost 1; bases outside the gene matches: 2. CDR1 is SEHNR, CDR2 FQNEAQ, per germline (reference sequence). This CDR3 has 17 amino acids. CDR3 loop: CASSWTSGASGANVLTF. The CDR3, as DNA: TGTGCCAGCAGCTGGACTAGCGGGGCATCTGGGGCCAACGTCCTGACTTTC.

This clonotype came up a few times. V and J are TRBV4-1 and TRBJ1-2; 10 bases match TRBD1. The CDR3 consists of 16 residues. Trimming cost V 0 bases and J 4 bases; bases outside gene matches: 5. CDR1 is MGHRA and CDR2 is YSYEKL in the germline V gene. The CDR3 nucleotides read TGCGCCAGCAGCCAAGAGGGGGACAGGGGCTTCTATGGCTACACCTTC. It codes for CASSQEGDRGFYGYTF.

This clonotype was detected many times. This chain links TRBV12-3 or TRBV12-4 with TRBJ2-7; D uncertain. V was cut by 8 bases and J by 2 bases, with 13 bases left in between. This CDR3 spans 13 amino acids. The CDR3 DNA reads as TGTGCCAGCGCCTACAGCGAGACCTACGAGCAGTACTTC. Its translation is CASAYSETYEQYF.

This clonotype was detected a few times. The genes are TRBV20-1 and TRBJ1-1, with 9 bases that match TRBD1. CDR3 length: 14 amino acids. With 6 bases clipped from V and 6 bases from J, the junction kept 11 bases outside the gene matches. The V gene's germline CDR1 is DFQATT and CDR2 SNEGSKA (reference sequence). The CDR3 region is CSARQGVDGAEAFF. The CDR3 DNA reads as TGCAGTGCAAGACAGGGGGTGGATGGCGCTGAAGCTTTCTTT.

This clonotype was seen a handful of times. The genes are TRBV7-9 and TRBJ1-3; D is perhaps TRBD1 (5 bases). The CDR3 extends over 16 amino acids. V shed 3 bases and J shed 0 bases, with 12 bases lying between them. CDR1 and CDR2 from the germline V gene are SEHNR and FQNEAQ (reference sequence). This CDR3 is CASSLGLFDSGNTIYF. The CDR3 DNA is TGTGCCAGCAGCTTGGGACTGTTTGACTCTGGAAACACCATATATTTT.

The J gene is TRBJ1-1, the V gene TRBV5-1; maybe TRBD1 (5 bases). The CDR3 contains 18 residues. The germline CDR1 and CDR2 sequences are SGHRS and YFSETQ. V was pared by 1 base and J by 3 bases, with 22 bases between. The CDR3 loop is CASSLRRDQGGSYTEAFF. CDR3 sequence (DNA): TGCGCCAGCAGCTTGAGGAGGGATCAGGGTGGTTCTTACACTGAAGCTTTCTTT.

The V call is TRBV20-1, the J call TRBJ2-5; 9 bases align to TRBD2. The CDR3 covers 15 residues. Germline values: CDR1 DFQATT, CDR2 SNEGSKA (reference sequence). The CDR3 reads CRPSRGPSGKETQYF. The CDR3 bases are TGCAGGCCAAGCCGAGGTCCTAGCGGGAAAGAGACCCAGTACTTC.

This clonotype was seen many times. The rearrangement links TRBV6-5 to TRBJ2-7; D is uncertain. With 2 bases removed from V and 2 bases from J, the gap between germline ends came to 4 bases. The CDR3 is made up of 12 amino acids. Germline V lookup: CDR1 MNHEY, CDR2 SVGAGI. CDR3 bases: TGTGCCAGCAGTTACGGCCCCTACGAGCAGTACTTC. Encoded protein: CASSYGPYEQYF.

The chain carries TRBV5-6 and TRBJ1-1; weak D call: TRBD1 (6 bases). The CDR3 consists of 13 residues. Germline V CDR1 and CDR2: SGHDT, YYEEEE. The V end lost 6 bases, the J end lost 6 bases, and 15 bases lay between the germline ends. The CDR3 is CASTRGQYAEAFF. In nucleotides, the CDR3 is TGTGCCAGCACCAGGGGCCAGTACGCTGAAGCTTTCTTT.

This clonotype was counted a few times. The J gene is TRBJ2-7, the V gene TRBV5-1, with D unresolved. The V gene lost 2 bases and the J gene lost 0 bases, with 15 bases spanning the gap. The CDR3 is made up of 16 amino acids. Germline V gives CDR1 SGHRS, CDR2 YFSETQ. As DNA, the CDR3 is TGCGCCAGCAGCTTTTCCGGCGGTCCTTACTCCTACGAGCAGTACTTC. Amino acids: CASSFSGGPYSYEQYF.

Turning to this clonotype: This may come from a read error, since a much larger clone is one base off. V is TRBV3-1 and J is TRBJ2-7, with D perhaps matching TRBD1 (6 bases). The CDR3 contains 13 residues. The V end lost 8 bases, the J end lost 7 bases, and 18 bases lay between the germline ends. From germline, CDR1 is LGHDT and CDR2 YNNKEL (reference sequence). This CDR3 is CASCRTVSREQYF. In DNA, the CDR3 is TGTGCCAGCTGTCGGACAGTTAGTAGGGAGCAGTACTTC.

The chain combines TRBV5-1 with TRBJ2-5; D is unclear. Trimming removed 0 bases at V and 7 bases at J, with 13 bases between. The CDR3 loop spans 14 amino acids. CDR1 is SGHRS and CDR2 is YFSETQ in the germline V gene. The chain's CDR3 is CASSLGASRWTQYF. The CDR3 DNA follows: TGCGCCAGCAGCTTGGGAGCCTCAAGGTGGACCCAGTACTTC. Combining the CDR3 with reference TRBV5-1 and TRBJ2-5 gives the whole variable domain KAGVTQTPRYLIKTRGQQVTLSCSPISGHRSVSWYQQTPGQGLQFLFEYFSETQRNKGNFPGRFSGRQFSNSRSEMNVSTLELGDSALYLCASSLGASRWTQYFGPGTRLLVL.

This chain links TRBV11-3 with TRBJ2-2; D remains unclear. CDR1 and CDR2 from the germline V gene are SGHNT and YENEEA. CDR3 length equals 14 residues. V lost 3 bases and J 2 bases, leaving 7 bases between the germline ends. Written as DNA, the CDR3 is TGTGCCAGCAGCTTCGGGCGCAACACCGGGGAGCTGTTTTTT. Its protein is CASSFGRNTGELFF.

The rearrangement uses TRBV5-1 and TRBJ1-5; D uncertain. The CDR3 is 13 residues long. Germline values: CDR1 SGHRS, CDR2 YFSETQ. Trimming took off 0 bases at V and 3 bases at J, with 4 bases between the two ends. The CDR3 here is CASSLVYNQPQHF. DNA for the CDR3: TGCGCCAGCAGCTTGGTGTACAATCAGCCCCAGCATTTT.